Presented here are 3 T cell receptor beta chains from one specimen sequenced in a study of preoperative IRX-2 immunotherapy in early breast cancer. The sample's treatment: preoperative locoregional IRX-2 cytokine immunotherapy. TCRdb's copy holds only in-frame clones and misses some; the assay was immunoSEQ multiplex PCR. The profile covers approximately 24,000 clones, with about 81% appearing a single time and less than 1.5% taken by the ten largest. This sample comprised lymph node tissue, obtained after IRX-2 immunotherapy. These receptors all come from a human donor with breast cancer.

This clone showed up just a few times. The V gene is TRBV6-8, the J gene TRBJ2-2; TRBD1 might be the D (6 bases). Germline V gene sequence: CDR1 MNHGY, CDR2 SAAAGT. The V end lost 5 bases, the J end lost 5 bases, and 9 bases lay between the germline ends. The CDR3 has 13 residues. CDR3 in amino acids: CASSAQGTGELFF. In DNA, the CDR3 is TGTGCCAGCAGTGCTCAGGGGACCGGGGAGCTGTTTTTT.

The V gene is TRBV7-7, the J gene TRBJ1-5; possible D gene TRBD1, 6 bases. Trimming left V 3 bases short and J 7 bases short, with 16 bases between. This CDR3 contains 15 residues. Germline V gene data show CDR1 as SSHAT and CDR2 as FNYEAQ (reference sequence). CDR3 region: CASSLGATGAQPQHF. The CDR3 DNA reads as TGTGCCAGCAGCTTGGGGGCGACCGGAGCCCAGCCCCAGCATTTT.

CDR3 residues: CASSYSLGEKVIYGYTF. The CDR3 DNA reads TGTGCCAGCAGTTACTCGTTGGGGGAGAAGGTCATCTATGGCTACACCTTC. This sequence joins TRBV6-8 and TRBJ1-2; D is possibly TRBD1 (5 bases). CDR3 length equals 17 residues. V was shortened by 0 bases and J by 4 bases, with 18 bases between the two germline ends. Germline lookup yields CDR1 MNHGY and CDR2 SAAAGT.